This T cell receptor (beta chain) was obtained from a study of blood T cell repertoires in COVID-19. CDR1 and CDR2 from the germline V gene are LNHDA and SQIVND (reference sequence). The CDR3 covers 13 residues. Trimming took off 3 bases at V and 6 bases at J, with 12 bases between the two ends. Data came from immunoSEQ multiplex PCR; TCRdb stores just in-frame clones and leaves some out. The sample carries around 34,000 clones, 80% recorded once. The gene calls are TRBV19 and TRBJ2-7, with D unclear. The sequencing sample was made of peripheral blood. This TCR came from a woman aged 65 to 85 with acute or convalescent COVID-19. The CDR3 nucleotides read TGTGCCAGTAGTATTTCCCCTCTATCCGAGCAGTACTTC. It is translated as CASSISPLSEQYF. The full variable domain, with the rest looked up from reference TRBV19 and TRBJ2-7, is DGGITQSPKYLFRKEGQNVTLSCEQNLNHDAMYWYRQDPGQGLRLIYYSQIVNDFQKGDIAEGYSVSREKKESFPLTVTSAQKNPTAFYLCASSISPLSEQYFGPGTRLTVT.